This entry lists 15 T cell receptor beta chains sequenced from one sample in a study of chemoradiotherapy in HPV16-positive cancers. TCRdb's table, derived via immunoSEQ multiplex PCR, lists solely in-frame clones and lacks some. The sample lists 15,000 to 20,000 clones; around 70% were seen once. Here the sequenced sample was tumor tissue, taken from a patient who underwent chemoradiotherapy. All receptors derive from a human donor with HPV-associated anogenital cancer.

V gene TRBV6-6 combines with J gene TRBJ1-1; possibly TRBD1 for D (5 bases). The CDR3 is 15 residues long. The V gene lost 4 bases and the J gene lost 2 bases, with 14 bases spanning the gap. CDR1 MNHNY and CDR2 SVGAGI come from the germline V gene (reference sequence). The CDR3 DNA is TGTGCCAGCAGTTGGTCAGACAGACTAAACACTGAAGCTTTCTTT. Translating it yields CASSWSDRLNTEAFF.

This clone was seen a handful of times. The chain is built from TRBV9 and TRBJ2-3, with D possibly matching TRBD1 (7 bases). The germline CDR1 and CDR2 sequences are SGDLS and YYNGEE. V lost 0 bases to trimming and J lost 3 bases, with 14 bases between them. This CDR3 has 16 amino acids. CDR3 DNA: TGTGCCAGCAGCGTAGCCCAGGGGGGCCCGACAGATACGCAGTATTTT. Amino acids: CASSVAQGGPTDTQYF.

The chain recombines TRBV6-1 with TRBJ2-3; 10 bases align to TRBD2. V shed 2 bases, J shed 4 bases, and the junction held 6 bases outside the gene matches. The CDR3 spans 16 residues. Germline lookup yields CDR1 MNHNS and CDR2 SASEGT. The DNA of the CDR3 is TGTGCCAGCAGTGAAACCCACCTAGCGGGAGCAGATACGCAGTATTTT. Its translation: CASSETHLAGADTQYF.

The gene calls are TRBV6-1 and TRBJ2-7; D remains unclear. V lost 9 bases and J 0 bases, leaving 15 bases between the germline ends. Germline-derived CDR1 and CDR2 are MNHNS and SASEGT. The CDR3 is 14 residues long. CDR3 loop: CASQWGTDSYEQYF. In DNA, the CDR3 is TGTGCCAGTCAGTGGGGTACGGACTCCTACGAGCAGTACTTC.

The chain combines TRBV18 with TRBJ2-3; D is unresolved. The length of the CDR3 is 16 residues. Germline V gene lookup returns CDR1 KGHSH and CDR2 LQKENI. V lost 4 bases and J lost 2, with 16 bases in between. The CDR3 sequence: CASSHEEKGFTDTQYF. The DNA of the CDR3 is TGTGCCAGCTCACACGAAGAGAAGGGATTCACAGATACGCAGTATTTT. The full variable domain, completed using reference TRBV18 and TRBJ2-3, is NAGVMQNPRHLVRRRGQEARLRCSPMKGHSHVYWYRQLPEEGLKFMVYLQKENIIDESGMPKERFSAEFPKEGPSILRIQQVVRGDSAAYFCASSHEEKGFTDTQYFGPGTRLTVL.

The V and J genes are TRBV2 and TRBJ1-1; D perhaps matches TRBD1 (6 bases). The germline V gene encodes CDR1 SNHLY and CDR2 FYNNEI. This CDR3 comprises 13 residues. The ends were cut back, 6 bases at V and 7 bases at J, with 15 bases in the middle. In DNA, the CDR3 is TGTGCCAGCAGACTGACGGAGACAGGTGAAGCTTTCTTT. Translating it yields CASRLTETGEAFF.

The V gene is TRBV16, the J gene TRBJ1-5, with D uncertain. Germline loops: CDR1 KGHSY, CDR2 FQNENV. CDR3 length: 12 amino acids. The germline V and J ends were trimmed by 3 bases and 9 bases, with 9 bases remaining between them. CDR3 sequence reads: CASSHSVTPQHF. The CDR3 DNA sequence: TGTGCCAGCAGCCATTCAGTCACGCCCCAGCATTTT. The complete variable domain, with remaining parts taken from reference TRBV16 and TRBJ1-5, reads GEEVAQTPKHLVRGEGQKAKLYCAPIKGHSYVFWYQQVLKNEFKFLISFQNENVFDETGMPKERFSAKCLPNSPCSLEIQATKLEDSAVYFCASSHSVTPQHFGDGTRLSIL.

This clone has just a few counts. The J gene is TRBJ1-1, the V gene TRBV18; D perhaps matches TRBD1 (6 bases). Trimming stripped 6 bases from V and 4 bases from J, with 15 bases between. This CDR3 has 14 residues. The V gene's germline CDR1 is KGHSH and CDR2 LQKENI. CDR3 in DNA: TGTGCCAGCTCCCTCATGGGGGCTAGCACTGAAGCTTTCTTT. Its protein is CASSLMGASTEAFF.

A few counts support this clone. CDR3 DNA sequence: TGTGCCAGCAGTTCTGGACAGCGTACAGATACGCAGTATTTT. It is translated as CASSSGQRTDTQYF. This chain uses TRBV7-2 with TRBJ2-3; D perhaps matches TRBD1 (6 bases). Trimming stripped 6 bases from V and 3 bases from J, with 13 bases between. CDR3 length: 14 amino acids. From germline, CDR1 is SGHTA and CDR2 FQGNSA.

J is TRBJ1-2 and V is TRBV30; D uncertain. There are 15 residues in the CDR3. V lost 0 bases, J lost 5 bases, and 16 bases lay in between. Germline V gene data show CDR1 as GTSNPN and CDR2 as SVGIG (reference sequence). CDR3 residues: CAWSVLEDTFYGYTF. As DNA, the CDR3 is TGTGCCTGGAGTGTACTAGAGGATACCTTTTATGGCTACACCTTC.

The chain combines TRBV5-4 with TRBJ2-3; D remains unclear. The V end lost 0 bases, the J end lost 0 bases, and 8 bases lay between the germline ends. The CDR3 sequence is 15 residues long. Germline-derived CDR1 and CDR2 are SGHNT and YYREEE (reference sequence). In nucleotides, the CDR3 is TGTGCCAGCAGCTTGGATGGTGTTAGCACAGATACGCAGTATTTT. This encodes CASSLDGVSTDTQYF.

This clone has only one observation. The J gene is TRBJ2-5, the V gene TRBV5-1, with no clear D. V was pared by 1 base and J by 2 bases, with 12 bases between. This CDR3 is built from 15 residues. CDR1 SGHRS and CDR2 YFSETQ come from the germline V gene. The CDR3 sequence: CASSLTPGLQETQYF. In DNA, the CDR3 is TGCGCCAGCAGCTTGACACCAGGATTACAAGAGACCCAGTACTTC.

The chain is built from TRBV23-1 and TRBJ1-2, with D unresolved. TRBV23-1 is an open reading frame, and its role is uncertain. The germline V and J ends were trimmed by 3 bases and 8 bases, with 13 bases remaining between them. The CDR3 totals 13 residues. CDR3 loop: CASSHGGPRGYTF. The CDR3 nucleotides are TGCGCCAGCAGTCACGGCGGCCCACGGGGCTACACCTTC.

The chain couples TRBV6-6 to TRBJ2-1; TRBD1 matches at 11 bases. The germline V gene has CDR1 MNHNY and CDR2 SVGAGI (reference sequence). This CDR3 comprises 15 residues. Trimming cost V 0 bases and J 8 bases; bases outside gene matches: 3. The DNA for the CDR3 is TGTGCCAGCAGTTACTCTTGGGACAGGGGGGATGAGCAGTTCTTC. Its translation: CASSYSWDRGDEQFF.

V and J are TRBV5-4 and TRBJ2-5; D is perhaps TRBD1 (6 bases). This CDR3 region has 14 residues. Trimming took 4 bases from V and 5 from J, leaving 15 bases between them. Germline assignment: CDR1 SGHNT and CDR2 YYREEE (reference sequence). CDR3 nucleotides: TGTGCCAGCAGCAAACAGGGTAACCGTGAGACCCAGTACTTC. This sequence encodes CASSKQGNRETQYF.